This TCR beta chain is drawn from a study of early T cells in non-severe SARS-CoV-2 infection. Study details: Chains from this unsorted whole-blood bulk RNA could not be paired. Findings and caveats of the study: Private and CD4 specificities were missed by VDJdb matching, which favored anti-spike CD8 responses.

This clonotype was recorded many times. Its antigen is undetermined. TCRdb ran MiXCR on the 5' RACE reads and lists one entry per CDR3 protein. The sample records roughly 40,000 distinct CDR3 sequences, 4.5% to 5% being singletons. V dropped 4 bases and J dropped 1 base, with 15 bases sitting between them. Germline V gene lookup returns CDR1 SGHAT and CDR2 FQDESV (reference sequence). There are 16 residues in the CDR3. Sequenced: whole blood. This chain uses TRBV11-1 with TRBJ2-3; either TRBD1 or TRBD2 may fit D (5 bases each). This sequence originates from an adult who was a healthcare worker with PCR-confirmed SARS-CoV-2 infection or an uninfected control (not recorded which). This chain's CDR3 is CASSSGGREGTDTQYF. CDR3 coding DNA: TGTGCCAGCAGCTCTGGGGGTAGAGAGGGCACAGATACGCAGTATTTT.